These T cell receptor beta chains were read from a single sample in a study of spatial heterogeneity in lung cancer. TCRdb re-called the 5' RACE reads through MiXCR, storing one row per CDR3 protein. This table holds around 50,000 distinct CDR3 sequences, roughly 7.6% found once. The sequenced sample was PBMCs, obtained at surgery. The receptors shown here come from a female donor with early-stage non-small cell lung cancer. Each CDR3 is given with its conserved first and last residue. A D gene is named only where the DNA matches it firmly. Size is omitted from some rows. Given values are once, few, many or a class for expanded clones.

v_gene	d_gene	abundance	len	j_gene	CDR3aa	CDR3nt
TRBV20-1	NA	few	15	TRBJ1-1	CSARDPGTGNTEAFF	TGCAGTGCTAGAGATCCGGGGACGGGTAACACTGAAGCTTTCTTT
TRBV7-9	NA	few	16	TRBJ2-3	CASSLAGTGTEDTQYF	TGTGCCAGCAGCTTAGCCGGGACGGGCACGGAGGATACGCAGTATTTT
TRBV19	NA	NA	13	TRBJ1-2	CASSILREGGYTF	TGTGCCAGTAGTATCCTCAGGGAAGGTGGCTACACCTTC
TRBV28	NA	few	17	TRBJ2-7	CASSLPKKNRVPYEQYF	TGTGCCAGCAGTTTACCCAAAAAAAACAGAGTCCCCTACGAGCAGTACTTC
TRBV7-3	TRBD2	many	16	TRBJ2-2	CASSLSGGRNTGELFF	TGTGCCAGCAGCTTAAGCGGGGGGCGCAACACCGGGGAGCTGTTTTTT
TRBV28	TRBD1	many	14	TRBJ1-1	CASSSPGGGTEAFF	TGTGCCAGCAGTTCTCCAGGGGGTGGGACTGAAGCTTTCTTT
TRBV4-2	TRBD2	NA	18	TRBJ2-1	CASSQESSGGRPYNEQFF	TGTGCCAGCAGCCAAGAGTCTAGCGGGGGGCGCCCCTACAATGAGCAGTTCTTC
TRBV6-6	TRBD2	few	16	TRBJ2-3	CASSYGGLAGSDTQYF	TGTGCCAGCAGTTACGGGGGACTAGCGGGGTCAGATACGCAGTATTTT
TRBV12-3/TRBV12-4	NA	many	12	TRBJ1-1	CASSFVGSEAFF	TGTGCCAGCAGTTTTGTGGGGTCCGAAGCTTTCTTT
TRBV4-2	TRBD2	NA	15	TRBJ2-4	CASSQVTGGQNIQYF	TGTGCCAGCAGCCAAGTGACGGGAGGACAAAACATTCAGTACTTC
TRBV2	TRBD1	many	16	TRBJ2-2	CASNLRQGASTGELFF	TGTGCCAGCAACCTCAGACAGGGGGCGAGTACCGGGGAGCTGTTTTTT
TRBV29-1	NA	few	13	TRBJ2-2	CSVAPTNTGELFF	TGCAGCGTTGCTCCCACGAACACCGGGGAGCTGTTTTTT
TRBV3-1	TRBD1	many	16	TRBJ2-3	CASSQPTGAPTDTQYF	TGTGCCAGCAGCCAACCGACAGGGGCTCCCACAGATACGCAGTATTTT
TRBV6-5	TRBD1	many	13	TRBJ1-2	CASSLQGYYGYTF	TGTGCCAGCAGTTTACAGGGGTACTATGGCTACACCTTC
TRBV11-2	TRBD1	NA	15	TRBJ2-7	CASSAGTGPPFEQYF	TGTGCCAGCAGCGCCGGGACAGGGCCGCCCTTCGAGCAGTACTTC
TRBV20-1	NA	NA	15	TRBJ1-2	CSARDREAANYGYTF	TGCAGTGCTAGAGATAGAGAAGCGGCTAACTATGGCTACACCTTC
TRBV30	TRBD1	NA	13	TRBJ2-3	CAWSRGQVDTQYF	TGTGCCTGGAGTAGGGGGCAGGTAGATACGCAGTATTTT
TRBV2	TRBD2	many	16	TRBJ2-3	CASSVLAGGLADTQYF	TGTGCCAGCAGCGTCCTAGCGGGGGGCTTGGCAGATACGCAGTATTTT
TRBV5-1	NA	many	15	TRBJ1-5	CASSLAGLDNQPQHF	TGCGCCAGCAGCTTGGCCGGGTTGGACAATCAGCCCCAGCATTTT
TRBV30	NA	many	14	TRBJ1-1	CAWSKAGVNTEAFF	TGTGCCTGGAGTAAGGCAGGGGTGAACACTGAAGCTTTCTTT
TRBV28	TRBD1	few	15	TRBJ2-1	CASSLTTGGYNEQFF	TGTGCCAGCAGTTTAACGACAGGGGGGTACAATGAGCAGTTCTTC
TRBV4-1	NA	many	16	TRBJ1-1	CASSQIGGRGPTEAFF	TGCGCCAGCAGCCAAATCGGGGGGCGAGGGCCGACTGAAGCTTTCTTT
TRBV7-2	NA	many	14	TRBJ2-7	CASSLGPHLYEQYF	TGTGCCAGCAGCTTGGGACCTCACTTATACGAGCAGTACTTC
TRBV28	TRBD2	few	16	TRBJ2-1	CASSIISGGRLNEQFF	TGTGCCAGCAGTATAATTAGCGGGGGCCGATTAAATGAGCAGTTCTTC
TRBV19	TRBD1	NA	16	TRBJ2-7	CASSPRSGTGDYEQYF	TGTGCCAGTAGTCCGCGCTCCGGGACAGGGGACTACGAGCAGTACTTC
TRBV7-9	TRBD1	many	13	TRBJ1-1	CASSWDRNTEAFF	TGTGCCAGCAGCTGGGACAGGAACACTGAAGCTTTCTTT
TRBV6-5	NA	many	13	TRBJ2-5	CASRGAGRETQYF	TGTGCCAGCAGGGGGGCAGGGAGAGAGACCCAGTACTTC
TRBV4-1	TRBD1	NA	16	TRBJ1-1	CASSQDEGAGNTEAFF	TGCGCCAGCAGCCAAGATGAGGGGGCGGGGAACACTGAAGCTTTCTTT
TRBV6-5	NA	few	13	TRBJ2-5	CASSATSQETQYF	TGTGCCAGCAGTGCCACTAGTCAAGAGACCCAGTACTTC
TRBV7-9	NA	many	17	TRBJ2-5	CASSLARLGGVQETQYF	TGTGCCAGCAGCTTAGCGCGTCTGGGCGGGGTTCAAGAGACCCAGTACTTC
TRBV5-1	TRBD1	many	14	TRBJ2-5	CASTDRGGGETQYF	TGCGCCAGTACGGACAGGGGAGGCGGCGAGACCCAGTACTTC
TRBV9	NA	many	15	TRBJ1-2	CASSASGHTLYGYTF	TGTGCCAGCAGCGCCTCTGGCCACACCTTATATGGCTACACCTTC
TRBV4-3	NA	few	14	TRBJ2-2	CASSQDTGPGELFF	TGCGCCAGCAGCCAAGATACCGGTCCCGGGGAGCTGTTTTTT
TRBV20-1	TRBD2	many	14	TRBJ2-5	CSARLAGVQETQYF	TGCAGTGCTCGACTAGCGGGGGTTCAAGAGACCCAGTACTTC
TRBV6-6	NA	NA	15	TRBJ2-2	CATQAWGLNTGELFF	TGTGCCACCCAAGCATGGGGGTTAAACACCGGGGAGCTGTTTTTT
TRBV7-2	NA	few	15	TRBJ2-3	CASSLGRTALDTQYF	TGTGCCAGCAGCTTAGGAAGGACAGCTTTAGATACGCAGTATTTT
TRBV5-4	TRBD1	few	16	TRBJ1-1	CASRPDFSPRTGEAFF	TGTGCCAGCAGGCCTGACTTCTCCCCCAGGACAGGTGAAGCTTTCTTT
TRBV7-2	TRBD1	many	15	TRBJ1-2	CASSLKTGSNYGYTF	TGTGCCAGCAGCCTTAAGACAGGGTCCAACTATGGCTACACCTTC
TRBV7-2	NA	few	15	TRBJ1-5	CASSSRNLLSGPQHF	TGTGCCAGCAGCTCGCGAAACCTTCTGTCCGGGCCCCAGCATTTT
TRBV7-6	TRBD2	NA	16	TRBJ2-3	CASSLGASGGTDTQYF	TGTGCCAGCAGCTTAGGAGCTAGCGGGGGCACAGATACGCAGTATTTT
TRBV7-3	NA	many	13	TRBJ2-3	CASSLKGTDTQYF	TGTGCCAGCAGCTTAAAGGGTACAGATACGCAGTATTTT
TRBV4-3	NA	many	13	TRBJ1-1	CASSQGGNTEAFF	TGCGCCAGCAGCCAAGGTGGGAACACTGAAGCTTTCTTT
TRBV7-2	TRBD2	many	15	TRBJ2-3	CASSLLAGAADTQYF	TGTGCCAGCAGTCTACTAGCGGGGGCCGCAGATACGCAGTATTTT
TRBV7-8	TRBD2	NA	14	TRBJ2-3	CASSRSGGGDTQYF	TGTGCCAGCAGCCGTAGCGGGGGAGGAGATACGCAGTATTTT
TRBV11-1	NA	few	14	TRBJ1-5	CASSSSGFNQPQHF	TGTGCCAGCAGCTCCTCGGGTTTCAATCAGCCCCAGCATTTT
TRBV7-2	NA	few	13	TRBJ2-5	CASRTTGKKTQYF	TGTGCCAGCAGGACAACAGGGAAAAAGACCCAGTACTTC
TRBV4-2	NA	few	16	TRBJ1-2	CASSQDRRGFGYGYTF	TGTGCCAGCAGCCAAGATAGAAGGGGGTTTGGCTATGGCTACACCTTC
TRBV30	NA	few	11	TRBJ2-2	CAWRFTGELFF	TGTGCCTGGAGGTTCACCGGGGAGCTGTTTTTT
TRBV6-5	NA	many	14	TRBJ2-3	CASSPAQSTDTQYF	TGTGCCAGCAGCCCAGCGCAGTCCACAGATACGCAGTATTTT
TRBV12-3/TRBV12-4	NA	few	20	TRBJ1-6	CASSPRFTGVRRPLNSPLHF	TGTGCCAGCAGCCCTAGGTTTACGGGGGTGCGACGACCCTTGAATTCACCCCTCCACTTT
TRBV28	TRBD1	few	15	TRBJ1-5	CASLHGQAGNQPQHF	TGTGCCAGCTTACATGGACAGGCGGGCAATCAGCCCCAGCATTTT